The rows below give T cell receptor beta chains drawn from one sample of a study of blood T cell repertoires in COVID-19. Assay: immunoSEQ multiplex PCR; the TCRdb copy retains only in-frame clones and omits some. The table records some 240,000 clones, about 80% of them present only once. Sequenced: peripheral blood. The receptor source for this set is a woman aged 80 or over with acute or convalescent COVID-19. CDR3s include the opening cysteine and the closing phenylalanine or tryptophan. Fields, in order: V gene, D gene, CDR3 length, J gene, clone size, CDR3 DNA, CDR3 protein. The D gene is left open where the match is weak. Clone size is stated in some rows and not others, as once, few, many or a class when expanded.

>TRBV27|TRBD2|15|TRBJ2-3|.
TGTGCCAGTGCTGCGGCTAGCGGGGGGGCCGATACGCAGTATTTT
CASAAASGGADTQYF
>TRBV5-1|TRBD1|16|TRBJ1-3|.
TGCGCCAGCAGCAGGTCAGGGGGCGGAACTGGAAACACCATATATTTT
CASSRSGGGTGNTIYF
>TRBV2|.|14|TRBJ1-1|.
TGTGCCAGCAGGGGACAACTCATGAACACTGAAGCTTTCTTT
CASRGQLMNTEAFF
>TRBV12-3/TRBV12-4|.|13|TRBJ1-6|.
TGTGCCAGCAGTCAGGGTTCTAATTCACCCCTCCACTTT
CASSQGSNSPLHF
>TRBV2|.|15|TRBJ1-4|once
TGTGCCAGCAGGGCCACAGCTACAACTAATGAAAAACTGTTTTTT
CASRATATTNEKLFF
>TRBV15|TRBD2|16|TRBJ2-1|.
TGTGCCACCAGCAGAGATGGGCGGGGGGGCCCGGATGAGCAGTTCTTC
CATSRDGRGGPDEQFF
>TRBV4-1|.|15|TRBJ1-2|.
TGCGCCAGCAGCCAAGGAGGAGGGACCCCTTTCGGCTACACCTTC
CASSQGGGTPFGYTF
>TRBV28|.|14|TRBJ1-5|.
TGTGCCAGCAGTTTAAGACAGCTCAATCAGCCCCAGCATTTT
CASSLRQLNQPQHF
>TRBV18|.|14|TRBJ1-1|few
TGTGCCAGCTCACCCGACAGGTCGAACACTGAAGCTTTCTTT
CASSPDRSNTEAFF
>TRBV5-1|TRBD1|14|TRBJ1-1|.
TGCGCCAGCAGCTTGGGTCTTGGGACAGCTGAAGCTTTCTTT
CASSLGLGTAEAFF
>TRBV3-1/TRBV3-2|.|14|TRBJ2-5|.
TGTGCCAGCAGCCAAGAACTGAACCAAGAGACCCAGTACTTC
CASSQELNQETQYF
>TRBV6-5|TRBD1|16|TRBJ1-6|.
TGTGCCAGCAGTTCACCACAGGGGGCTTGGGGTTCACCCCTCCACTTT
CASSSPQGAWGSPLHF
>TRBV7-2|.|18|TRBJ1-1|few
TGTGCCAGCAGCTTAGCCACAGCATTGGCGGGGGCGCGGTCTGAAGCTTTCTTT
CASSLATALAGARSEAFF
>TRBV14|.|14|TRBJ2-5|.
TGTGCCAGCAGCCAATTACTAGACGGAGAGACCCAGTACTTC
CASSQLLDGETQYF
>TRBV20-1|TRBD2|16|TRBJ2-1|once
TGCAGTGCTAGTGGACTAGCGGGGGGAGGTTACAATGAGCAGTTCTTC
CSASGLAGGGYNEQFF
>TRBV28|.|14|TRBJ1-1|.
TGTGCCAGCAGTTTTCGGGCGGGGTACACTGAAGCTTTCTTT
CASSFRAGYTEAFF
>TRBV7-3|.|15|TRBJ2-1|.
TGTGCCAGCAGCTTAATGCGGGGAGATTACAATGAGCAGTTCTTC
CASSLMRGDYNEQFF
>TRBV19|.|14|TRBJ1-5|.
TGTGCCAGTAGTATCTCAGGGAGCAATCAGCCCCAGCATTTT
CASSISGSNQPQHF
>TRBV28|.|11|TRBJ2-1|.
TGTGCCAGCACAACTAGGGATGAGCAGTTCTTC
CASTTRDEQFF
>TRBV4-1|.|11|TRBJ2-3|.
TGCGCCAGCGGGGGGACAGATACGCAGTATTTT
CASGGTDTQYF
>TRBV5-1|TRBD2|15|TRBJ2-2|.
TGCGCCAGCGTGATAGGCCCGGGAGGCACCGGGGAGCTGTTTTTT
CASVIGPGGTGELFF
>TRBV18|.|13|TRBJ2-7|.
TGTGCCAGCTCCCGACAGGACTCCTACGAGCAGTACTTC
CASSRQDSYEQYF
>TRBV5-6|TRBD2|16|TRBJ2-3|.
TGTGCCAGCAGCCCAGGACTAGCGGGGGCCGTCGATACGCAGTATTTT
CASSPGLAGAVDTQYF
>TRBV12-2|.|17|TRBJ2-7|once
TGTGCAAGTCGCTTAGGGTGCCCGGGTCCTACCCTCTACGAGCAGTACTTC
CASRLGCPGPTLYEQYF
>TRBV28|TRBD1|14|TRBJ1-1|.
TGTGCCAGCAGTTTAACGGGACAGGGAACTGAAGCTTTCTTT
CASSLTGQGTEAFF
>TRBV6-5|TRBD1|15|TRBJ1-3|once
TGTGCCAGCAGTCCAACAGGGGGCGGTGGAAACACCATATATTTT
CASSPTGGGGNTIYF
>TRBV27|.|18|TRBJ2-5|.
TGTGCCAGCAGTTTAGGTACTGGTTGGACAGCCCTCCAGGAGACCCAGTACTTC
CASSLGTGWTALQETQYF
>TRBV6-2/TRBV6-3|.|14|TRBJ1-4|.
TGTGCCAGCAGTTATGGGACATCGAATGAAAAACTGTTTTTT
CASSYGTSNEKLFF
>TRBV2|.|16|TRBJ1-3|.
TGTGCCAGCAGTGAGGAGGGGAGCTCTTTTGGAAACACCATATATTTT
CASSEEGSSFGNTIYF
>TRBV25-1|.|18|TRBJ1-6|.
TGTGCCAGCAGTGGAGGTACAGGGATCGACTCCTATAATTCACCCCTCCACTTT
CASSGGTGIDSYNSPLHF
>TRBV5-1|TRBD1|17|TRBJ1-1|.
TGCGCCAGCAGTCCAGGGGGCGCCGAGTTGGGTAACACTGAAGCTTTCTTT
CASSPGGAELGNTEAFF
>TRBV11-2|.|14|TRBJ2-5|.
TGTGCCAGCAGCTTAGGCGGGCGCCTGGAGACCCAGTACTTC
CASSLGGRLETQYF
>TRBV28|.|11|TRBJ2-5|.
TGTGCCAGCAGTTTTACGAGGACCCAGTACTTC
CASSFTRTQYF
>TRBV11-3|TRBD1|13|TRBJ1-2|.
TGTGCCAGCCTTTACAGGGGGAGGCGGGGCTACACCTTC
CASLYRGRRGYTF
>TRBV6-6|TRBD1|15|TRBJ2-1|.
TGTGCCACCCTAAAGGGGACAGGGGAGGGAAATGAGCAGTTCTTC
CATLKGTGEGNEQFF
>TRBV5-1|.|14|TRBJ1-2|.
TGCGCCAGCAGCTTTAGCACTGTTGGCTATGGCTACACCTTC
CASSFSTVGYGYTF
>TRBV29-1|.|15|TRBJ1-1|.
TGCAGCGTTGAAGATCTTCGGGGTGCTAGGGCTGAAGCTTTCTTT
CSVEDLRGARAEAFF